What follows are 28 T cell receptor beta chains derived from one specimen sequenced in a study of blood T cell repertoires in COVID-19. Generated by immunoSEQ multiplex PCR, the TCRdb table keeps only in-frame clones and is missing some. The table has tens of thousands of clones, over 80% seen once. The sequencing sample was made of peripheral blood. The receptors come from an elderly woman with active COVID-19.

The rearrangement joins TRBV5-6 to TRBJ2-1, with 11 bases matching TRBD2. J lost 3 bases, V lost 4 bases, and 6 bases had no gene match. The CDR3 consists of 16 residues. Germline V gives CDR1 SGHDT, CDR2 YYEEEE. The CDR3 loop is CASSKLTSGGYNEQFF. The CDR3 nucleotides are TGTGCCAGCAGCAAACTAACTAGCGGGGGCTACAATGAGCAGTTCTTC. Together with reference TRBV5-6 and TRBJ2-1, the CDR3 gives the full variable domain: DAGVTQSPTHLIKTRGQQVTLRCSPKSGHDTVSWYQQALGQGPQFIFQYYEEEERQRGNFPDRFSGHQFPNYSSELNVNALLLGDSALYLCASSKLTSGGYNEQFFGPGTRLTVL.

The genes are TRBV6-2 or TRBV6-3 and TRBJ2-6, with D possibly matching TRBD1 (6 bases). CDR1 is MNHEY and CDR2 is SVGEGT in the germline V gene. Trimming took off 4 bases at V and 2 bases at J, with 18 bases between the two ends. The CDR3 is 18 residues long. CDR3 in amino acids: CASSFPSGRGAGANVLTF. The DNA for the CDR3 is TGTGCCAGCAGTTTCCCCTCGGGCAGGGGAGCTGGGGCCAACGTCCTGACTTTC.

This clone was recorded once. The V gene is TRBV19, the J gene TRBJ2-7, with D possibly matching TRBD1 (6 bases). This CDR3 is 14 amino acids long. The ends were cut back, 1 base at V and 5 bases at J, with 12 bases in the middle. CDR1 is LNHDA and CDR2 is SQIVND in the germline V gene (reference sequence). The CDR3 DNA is TGTGCCAGTAGTATAGGGGCAGCAGGGGACGAGCAGTACTTC. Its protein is CASSIGAAGDEQYF.

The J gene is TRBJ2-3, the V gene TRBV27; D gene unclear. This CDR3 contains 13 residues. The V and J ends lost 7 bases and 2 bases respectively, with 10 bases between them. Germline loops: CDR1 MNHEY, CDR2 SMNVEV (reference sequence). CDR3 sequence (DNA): TGTGCCAGCACGTCGGTCAACACAGATACGCAGTATTTT. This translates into CASTSVNTDTQYF.

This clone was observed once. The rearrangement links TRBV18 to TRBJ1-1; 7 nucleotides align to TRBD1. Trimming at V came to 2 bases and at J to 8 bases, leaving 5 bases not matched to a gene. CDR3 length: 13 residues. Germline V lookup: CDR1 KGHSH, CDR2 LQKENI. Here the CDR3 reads CASSPGQELEAFF. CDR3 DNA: TGTGCCAGCTCACCAGGACAGGAACTCGAAGCTTTCTTT.

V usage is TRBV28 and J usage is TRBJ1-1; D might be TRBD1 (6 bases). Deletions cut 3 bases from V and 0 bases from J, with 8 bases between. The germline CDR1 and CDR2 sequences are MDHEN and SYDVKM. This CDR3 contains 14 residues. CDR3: CASSFDRMNTEAFF. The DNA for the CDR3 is TGTGCCAGCAGTTTCGACAGGATGAACACTGAAGCTTTCTTT. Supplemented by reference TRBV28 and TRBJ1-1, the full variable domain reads DVKVTQSSRYLVKRTGEKVFLECVQDMDHENMFWYRQDPGLGLRLIYFSYDVKMKEKGDIPEGYSVSREKKERFSLILESASTNQTSMYLCASSFDRMNTEAFFGQGTRLTVV.

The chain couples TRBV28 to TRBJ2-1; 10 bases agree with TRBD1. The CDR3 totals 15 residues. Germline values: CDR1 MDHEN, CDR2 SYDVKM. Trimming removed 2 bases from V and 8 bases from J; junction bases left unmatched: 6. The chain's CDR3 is CASSLGRTGGHEQFF. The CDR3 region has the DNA TGTGCCAGCAGTTTAGGACGGACAGGGGGGCATGAGCAGTTCTTC.

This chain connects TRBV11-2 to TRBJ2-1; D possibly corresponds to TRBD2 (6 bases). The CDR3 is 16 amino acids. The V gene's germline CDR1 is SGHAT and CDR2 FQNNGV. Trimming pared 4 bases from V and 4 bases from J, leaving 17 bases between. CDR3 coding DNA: TGTGCCAGCAGCTCACCGTCGGGACTGGATTACAATGAGCAGTTCTTC. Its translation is CASSSPSGLDYNEQFF.

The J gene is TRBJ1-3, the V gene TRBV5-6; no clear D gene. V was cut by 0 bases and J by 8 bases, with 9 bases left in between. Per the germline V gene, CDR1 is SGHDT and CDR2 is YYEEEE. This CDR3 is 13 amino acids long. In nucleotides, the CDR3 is TGTGCCAGCAGCTTGGTCCAGGCACACACCATATATTTT. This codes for CASSLVQAHTIYF.

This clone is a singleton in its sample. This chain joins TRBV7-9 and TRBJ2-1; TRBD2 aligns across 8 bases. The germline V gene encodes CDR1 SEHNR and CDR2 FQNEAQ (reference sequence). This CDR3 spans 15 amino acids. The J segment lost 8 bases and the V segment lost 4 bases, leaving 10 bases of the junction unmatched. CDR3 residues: CASSSTSGGWDEQFF. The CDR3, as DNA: TGTGCCAGCAGCTCAACTAGCGGTGGGTGGGATGAGCAGTTCTTC. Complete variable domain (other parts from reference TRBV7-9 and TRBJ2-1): DTGVSQNPRHKITKRGQNVTFRCDPISEHNRLYWYRQTLGQGPEFLTYFQNEAQLEKSRLLSDRFSAERPKGSFSTLEIQRTEQGDSAMYLCASSSTSGGWDEQFFGPGTRLTVL.

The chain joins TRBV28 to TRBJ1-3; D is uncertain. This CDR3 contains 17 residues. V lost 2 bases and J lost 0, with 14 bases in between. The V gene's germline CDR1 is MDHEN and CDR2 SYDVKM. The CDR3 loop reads CASSLSFTTGSGNTIYF. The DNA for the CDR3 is TGTGCCAGCAGTTTAAGCTTCACGACGGGCTCTGGAAACACCATATATTTT.

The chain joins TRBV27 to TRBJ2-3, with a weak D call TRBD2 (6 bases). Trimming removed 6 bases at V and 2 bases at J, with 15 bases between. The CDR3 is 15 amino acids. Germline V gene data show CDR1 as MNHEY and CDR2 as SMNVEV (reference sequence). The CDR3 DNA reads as TGTGCCAGCAGCCTTGGGAGGATTGACACAGATACGCAGTATTTT. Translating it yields CASSLGRIDTDTQYF.

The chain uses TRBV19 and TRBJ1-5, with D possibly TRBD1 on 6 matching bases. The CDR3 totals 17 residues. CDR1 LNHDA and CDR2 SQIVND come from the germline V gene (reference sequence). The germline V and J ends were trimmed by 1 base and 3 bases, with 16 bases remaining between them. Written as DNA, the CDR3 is TGTGCCAGTAGTATAGCCCAGGGTTCGGGACACAATCAGCCCCAGCATTTT. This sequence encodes CASSIAQGSGHNQPQHF.

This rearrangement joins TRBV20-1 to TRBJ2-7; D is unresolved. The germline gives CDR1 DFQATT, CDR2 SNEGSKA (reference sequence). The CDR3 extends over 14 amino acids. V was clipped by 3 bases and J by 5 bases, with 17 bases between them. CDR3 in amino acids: CSASSLGSFNEQYF. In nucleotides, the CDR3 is TGCAGTGCTAGTAGTCTAGGATCCTTCAACGAGCAGTACTTC.

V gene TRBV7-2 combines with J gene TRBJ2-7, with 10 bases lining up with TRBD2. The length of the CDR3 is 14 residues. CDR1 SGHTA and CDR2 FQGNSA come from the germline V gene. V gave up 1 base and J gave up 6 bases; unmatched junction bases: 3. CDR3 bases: TGTGCCAGCAGCTTAGGGGGACTAGCGAGCGAGCAGTACTTC. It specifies CASSLGGLASEQYF.

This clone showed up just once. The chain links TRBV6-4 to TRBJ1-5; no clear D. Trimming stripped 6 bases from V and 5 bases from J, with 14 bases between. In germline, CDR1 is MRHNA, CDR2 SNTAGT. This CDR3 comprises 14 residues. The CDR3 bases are TGTGCCAGCAGCTTCCCTTTTGCGGATCAGCCCCAGCATTTT. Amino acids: CASSFPFADQPQHF.

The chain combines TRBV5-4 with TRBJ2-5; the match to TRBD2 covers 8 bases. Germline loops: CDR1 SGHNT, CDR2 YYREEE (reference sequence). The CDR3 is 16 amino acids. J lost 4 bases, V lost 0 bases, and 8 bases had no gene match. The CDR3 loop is CASSLGAGVVGETQYF. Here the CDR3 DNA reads TGTGCCAGCAGCTTGGGAGCGGGAGTGGTGGGAGAGACCCAGTACTTC. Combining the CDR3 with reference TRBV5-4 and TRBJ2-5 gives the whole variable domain ETGVTQSPTHLIKTRGQQVTLRCSSQSGHNTVSWYQQALGQGPQFIFQYYREEENGRGNFPPRFSGLQFPNYSSELNVNALELDDSALYLCASSLGAGVVGETQYFGPGTRLLVL.

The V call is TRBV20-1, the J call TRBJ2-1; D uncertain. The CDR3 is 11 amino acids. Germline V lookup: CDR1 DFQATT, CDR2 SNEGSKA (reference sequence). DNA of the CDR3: TGCAGCCCCTCGCGGTACAATGAGCAGTTCTTC. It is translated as CSPSRYNEQFF.

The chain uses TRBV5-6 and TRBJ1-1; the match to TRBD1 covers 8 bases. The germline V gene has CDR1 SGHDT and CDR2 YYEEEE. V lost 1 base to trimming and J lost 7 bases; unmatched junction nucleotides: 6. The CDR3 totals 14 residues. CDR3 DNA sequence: TGTGCCAGCAGCTTGCGTGGACAGGGATTTGAAGCTTTCTTT. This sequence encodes CASSLRGQGFEAFF.

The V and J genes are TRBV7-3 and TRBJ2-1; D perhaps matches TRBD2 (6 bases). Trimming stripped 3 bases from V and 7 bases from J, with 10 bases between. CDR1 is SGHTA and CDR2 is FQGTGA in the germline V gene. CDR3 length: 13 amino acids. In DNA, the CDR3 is TGTGCCAGCAGCTTCGGGACTGGTAATGAGCAGTTCTTC. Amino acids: CASSFGTGNEQFF.

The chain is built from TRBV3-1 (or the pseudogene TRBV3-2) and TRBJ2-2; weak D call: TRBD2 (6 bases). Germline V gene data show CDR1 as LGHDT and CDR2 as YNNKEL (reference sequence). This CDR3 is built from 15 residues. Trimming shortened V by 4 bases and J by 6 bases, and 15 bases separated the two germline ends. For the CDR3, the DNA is TGTGCCAGCAGCCTAAGCGGGTCTGGGTCCGGGGAGCTGTTTTTT. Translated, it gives CASSLSGSGSGELFF.

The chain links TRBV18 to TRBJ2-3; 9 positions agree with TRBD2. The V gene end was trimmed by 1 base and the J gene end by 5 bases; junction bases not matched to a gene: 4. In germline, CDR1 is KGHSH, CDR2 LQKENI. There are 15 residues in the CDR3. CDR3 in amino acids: CASSPRQAGGDTQYF. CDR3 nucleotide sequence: TGTGCCAGCTCACCACGTCAAGCGGGGGGAGATACGCAGTATTTT.

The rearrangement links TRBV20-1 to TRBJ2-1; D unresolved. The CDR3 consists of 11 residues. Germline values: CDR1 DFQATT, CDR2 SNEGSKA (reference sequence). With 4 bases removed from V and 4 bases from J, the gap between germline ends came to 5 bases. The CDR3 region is CSATIYNEQFF. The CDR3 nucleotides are TGCAGTGCTACTATTTACAATGAGCAGTTCTTC.

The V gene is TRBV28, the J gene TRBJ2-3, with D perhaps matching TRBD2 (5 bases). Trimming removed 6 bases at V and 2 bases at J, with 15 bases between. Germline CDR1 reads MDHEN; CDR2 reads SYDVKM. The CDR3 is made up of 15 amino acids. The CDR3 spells CASRPPGDLTDTQYF. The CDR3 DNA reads TGTGCCAGCAGGCCCCCCGGGGATCTCACAGATACGCAGTATTTT.

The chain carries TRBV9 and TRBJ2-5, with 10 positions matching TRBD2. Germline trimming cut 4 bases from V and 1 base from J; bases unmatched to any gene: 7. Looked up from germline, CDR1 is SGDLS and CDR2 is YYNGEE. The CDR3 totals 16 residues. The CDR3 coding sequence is TGTGCCAGCAGCCTAAGCGGGAGGGGCGGCCAAGAGACCCAGTACTTC. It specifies CASSLSGRGGQETQYF.

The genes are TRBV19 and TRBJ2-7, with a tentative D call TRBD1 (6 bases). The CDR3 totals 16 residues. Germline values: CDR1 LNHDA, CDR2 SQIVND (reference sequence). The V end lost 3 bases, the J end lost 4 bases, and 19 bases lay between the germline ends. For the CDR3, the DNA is TGTGCCAGTAGTATCTTTCTAACCTCACAGGGATACGAGCAGTACTTC. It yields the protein CASSIFLTSQGYEQYF. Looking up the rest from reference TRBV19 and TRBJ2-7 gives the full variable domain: DGGITQSPKYLFRKEGQNVTLSCEQNLNHDAMYWYRQDPGQGLRLIYYSQIVNDFQKGDIAEGYSVSREKKESFPLTVTSAQKNPTAFYLCASSIFLTSQGYEQYFGPGTRLTVT.

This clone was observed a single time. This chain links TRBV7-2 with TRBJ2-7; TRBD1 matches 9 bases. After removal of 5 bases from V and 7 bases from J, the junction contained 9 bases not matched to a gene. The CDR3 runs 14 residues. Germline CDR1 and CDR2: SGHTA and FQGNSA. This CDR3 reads CASSAPQGAREQYF. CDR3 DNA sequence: TGTGCCAGCAGCGCCCCACAGGGGGCTCGGGAGCAGTACTTC. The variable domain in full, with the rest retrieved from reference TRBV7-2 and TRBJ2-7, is GAGVSQSPSNKVTEKGKDVELRCDPISGHTALYWYRQSLGQGLEFLIYFQGNSAPDKSGLPSDRFSAERTGGSVSTLTIQRTQQEDSAVYLCASSAPQGAREQYFGPGTRLTVT.

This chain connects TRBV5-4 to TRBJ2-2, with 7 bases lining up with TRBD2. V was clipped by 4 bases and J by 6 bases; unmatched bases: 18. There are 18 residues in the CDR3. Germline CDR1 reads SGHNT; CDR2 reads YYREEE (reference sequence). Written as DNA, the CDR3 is TGTGCCAGCAGCCCCCTGGGATCGAGACTAGCTTCGTCCGGGGAGCTGTTTTTT. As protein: CASSPLGSRLASSGELFF.